These 10 T cell receptor beta chains originate from one sample sequenced in a study of cytomegalovirus exposure and HLA in healthy donors. The PCR ran on 60 Vbeta and 13 Jbeta primers. Profiled with immunoSEQ multiplex PCR; TCRdb holds only in-frame clones, not every one. This table has about 150,000 clones, 73% appearing once. Material for sequencing was PBMCs. Receptors originate from a woman aged 18-29 years in good health and CMV-seronegative.

The chain joins TRBV14 to TRBJ2-5, with 7 bases lining up with TRBD1. Germline V gene data show CDR1 as SGHDN and CDR2 as FVKESK. With 1 base clipped from V and 5 bases from J, the junction kept 10 bases outside the gene matches. The CDR3 runs 16 residues. CDR3 residues: CASSQVWTGEWETQYF. CDR3 bases: TGTGCCAGCAGCCAAGTATGGACAGGCGAATGGGAGACCCAGTACTTC. The full variable domain, in which reference TRBV14 and TRBJ2-5 provide the parts outside the CDR3, is EAGVTQFPSHSVIEKGQTVTLRCDPISGHDNLYWYRRVMGKEIKFLLHFVKESKQDESGMPNNRFLAERTGGTYSTLKVQPAELEDSGVYFCASSQVWTGEWETQYFGPGTRLLVL.

The chain uses TRBV28 and TRBJ1-6, with 10 nucleotides matching TRBD1. The CDR3 contains 17 residues. With 5 bases clipped from V and 8 bases from J, the junction kept 12 bases outside the gene matches. CDR1 and CDR2 from the germline V gene are MDHEN and SYDVKM. CDR3 bases: TGTGCCAGCAGTCAGATTACCGGGACAGGGGTTTATTCACCCCTCCACTTT. Amino acid sequence: CASSQITGTGVYSPLHF.

The chain couples TRBV9 to TRBJ2-2, with 7 nucleotides matching TRBD1. The V gene's germline CDR1 is SGDLS and CDR2 YYNGEE. The CDR3 extends over 16 amino acids. V lost 1 base and J lost 1; bases outside the gene matches: 4. CDR3: CASSVSRQGNTGELFF. The CDR3 nucleotides are TGTGCCAGCAGCGTATCCCGACAGGGGAACACCGGGGAGCTGTTTTTT.

The CDR3 region has the DNA TGTGCCAGCTCACGAGGGTTGTACGAGCAGTACTTC. Amino acid sequence: CASSRGLYEQYF. The chain combines TRBV18 with TRBJ2-7; a possible D gene is TRBD2 (5 bases). V lost 4 bases and J lost 4, with 8 bases in between. The CDR3 is made up of 12 amino acids. Germline lookup yields CDR1 KGHSH and CDR2 LQKENI.

V gene TRBV2 combines with J gene TRBJ1-6, with 7 bases matching TRBD1. Germline lookup yields CDR1 SNHLY and CDR2 FYNNEI. Trimming took 8 bases from V and 4 from J; bases not matched to a gene: 11. The CDR3 covers 16 residues. CDR3 sequence: CASGGTVFTYNSPLHF. CDR3 sequence (DNA): TGTGCCAGCGGAGGGACAGTCTTTACGTATAATTCACCCCTCCACTTT.

The V gene is TRBV19, the J gene TRBJ1-1; 7 nucleotides align to TRBD1. This CDR3 region has 15 residues. After removal of 3 bases from V and 5 bases from J, the junction contained 9 bases not matched to a gene. Germline values: CDR1 LNHDA, CDR2 SQIVND (reference sequence). CDR3 protein: CASSISLTGATEAFF. The CDR3 DNA follows: TGTGCCAGTAGTATTTCCCTAACAGGGGCGACTGAAGCTTTCTTT.

This clone showed up just a few times. The chain carries TRBV19 and TRBJ2-1, with a tentative D call TRBD1 (6 bases). The CDR3 extends over 15 amino acids. Germline CDR1 LNHDA, CDR2 SQIVND (reference sequence). V was pared by 4 bases and J by 4 bases, with 14 bases between. For the CDR3, the DNA is TGTGCCAGTAGTACCCAGGGGATGGGTTACAATGAGCAGTTCTTC. It encodes CASSTQGMGYNEQFF.

CDR3 region: CASSIGPRGTEAFF. DNA for the CDR3: TGTGCCAGTAGTATTGGCCCCCGGGGCACTGAAGCTTTCTTT. V is TRBV19 and J is TRBJ1-1; D ambiguous. Trimming pared 3 bases from V and 4 bases from J, leaving 12 bases between. Germline V gives CDR1 LNHDA, CDR2 SQIVND (reference sequence). CDR3 length: 14 residues.

V is TRBV29-1 and J is TRBJ2-1, with 8 bases that match TRBD2. CDR1 and CDR2 from the germline V gene are SQVTM and ANQGSEA. This CDR3 spans 14 amino acids. V shed 5 bases and J 0 bases; nucleotides not matched to a gene: 3. DNA of the CDR3: TGCAGCGTTACCGGGGGGGCCTCCTACAATGAGCAGTTCTTC. Protein product: CSVTGGASYNEQFF.

Points on this clone: The junction differs from germline at one of its ends, possibly a read error. The gene calls are TRBV15 and TRBJ1-1; maybe TRBD1 (5 bases). Germline CDR1 reads LNHNV; CDR2 reads YYDKDF (reference sequence). This CDR3 is 15 amino acids long. The CDR3 bases are TGTGCCACCAGCAGAACGGGGGGGGAAGCTGACCCCAAGCCCTTT. Translated: CATSRTGGEADPKPF.